The source of this T cell receptor (beta chain) is a study of blood T cell repertoires in COVID-19. Here immunoSEQ multiplex PCR was the method, and the copy in TCRdb shows in-frame clones only, minus some. The data hold around 97,000 clones, with approximately 87% observed a single time. CDR3 size: 14 residues. Germline lookup yields CDR1 SGHTS and CDR2 YDEGEE. V shed 4 bases and J 0 bases; nucleotides not matched to a gene: 2. Material for sequencing was peripheral blood. The receptor's source is a human donor in a cohort sampled during active COVID-19. The genes are TRBV5-8 and TRBJ1-1, with TRBD1 identical over 8 bases. Written as DNA, the CDR3 is TGTGCCAGCAGCGGCAGGGGGCTGAACACTGAAGCTTTCTTT. Translation gives CASSGRGLNTEAFF.